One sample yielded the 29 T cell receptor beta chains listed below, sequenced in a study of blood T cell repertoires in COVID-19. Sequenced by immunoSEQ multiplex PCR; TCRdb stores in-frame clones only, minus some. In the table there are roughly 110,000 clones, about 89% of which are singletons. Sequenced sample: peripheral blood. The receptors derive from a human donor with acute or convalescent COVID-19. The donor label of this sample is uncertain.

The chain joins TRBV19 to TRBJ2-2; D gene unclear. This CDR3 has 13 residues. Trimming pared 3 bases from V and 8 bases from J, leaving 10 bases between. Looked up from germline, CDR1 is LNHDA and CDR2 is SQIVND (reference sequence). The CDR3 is CASSISVSGELFF. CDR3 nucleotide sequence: TGTGCCAGTAGTATCTCTGTCTCGGGGGAGCTGTTTTTT.

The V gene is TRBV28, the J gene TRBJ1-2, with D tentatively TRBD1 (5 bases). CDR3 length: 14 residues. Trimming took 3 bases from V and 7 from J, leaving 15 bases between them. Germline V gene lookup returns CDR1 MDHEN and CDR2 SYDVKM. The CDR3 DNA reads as TGTGCCAGCAGTTTCGGGCGGGGGACGTCTGGCTACACCTTC. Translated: CASSFGRGTSGYTF.

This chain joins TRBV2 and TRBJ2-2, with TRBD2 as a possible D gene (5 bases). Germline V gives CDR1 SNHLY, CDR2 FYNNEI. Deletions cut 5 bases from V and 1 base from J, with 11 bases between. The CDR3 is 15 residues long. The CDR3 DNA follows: TGTGCCAGCAGTCTACAAAGCGGGAACACCGGGGAGCTGTTTTTT. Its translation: CASSLQSGNTGELFF. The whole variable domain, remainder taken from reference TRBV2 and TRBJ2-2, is EPEVTQTPSHQVTQMGQEVILRCVPISNHLYFYWYRQILGQKVEFLVSFYNNEISEKSEIFDDQFSVERPDGSNFTLKIRSTKLEDSAMYFCASSLQSGNTGELFFGEGSRLTVL.

The CDR3 DNA reads as TGCGCCAGCAGCGGCGGACAGGGAGTCGGAGATACGCAGTATTTT. Its protein is CASSGGQGVGDTQYF. The gene calls are TRBV5-1 and TRBJ2-3, with 8 bases lining up with TRBD1. The V and J ends lost 4 bases and 5 bases, in that order; junction bases with no gene match: 9. Per the germline V gene, CDR1 is SGHRS and CDR2 is YFSETQ. This CDR3 comprises 15 residues.

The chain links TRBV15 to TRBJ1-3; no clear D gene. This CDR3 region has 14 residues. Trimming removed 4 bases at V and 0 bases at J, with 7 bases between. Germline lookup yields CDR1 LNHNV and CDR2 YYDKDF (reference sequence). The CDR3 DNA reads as TGTGCCACCAGCAACGGGAACTCTGGAAACACCATATATTTT. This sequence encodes CATSNGNSGNTIYF.

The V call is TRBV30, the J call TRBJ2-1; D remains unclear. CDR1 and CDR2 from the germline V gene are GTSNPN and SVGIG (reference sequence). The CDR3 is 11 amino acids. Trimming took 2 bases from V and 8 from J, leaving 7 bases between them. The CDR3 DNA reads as TGTGCCTGGAGTTTATTCTATGAGCAGTTCTTC. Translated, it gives CAWSLFYEQFF.

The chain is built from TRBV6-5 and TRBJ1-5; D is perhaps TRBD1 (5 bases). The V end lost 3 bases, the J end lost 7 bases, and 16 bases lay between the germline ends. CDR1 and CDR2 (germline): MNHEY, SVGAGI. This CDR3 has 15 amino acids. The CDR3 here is CASSYAGQGGQPQHF. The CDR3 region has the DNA TGTGCCAGCAGTTATGCTGGGCAGGGTGGACAGCCCCAGCATTTT.

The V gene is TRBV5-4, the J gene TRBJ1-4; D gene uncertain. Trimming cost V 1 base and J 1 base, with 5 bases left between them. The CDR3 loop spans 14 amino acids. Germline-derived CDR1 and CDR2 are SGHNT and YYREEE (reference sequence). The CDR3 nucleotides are TGTGCCAGCAGCTTGCCAGGAACTAATGAAAAACTGTTTTTT. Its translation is CASSLPGTNEKLFF.

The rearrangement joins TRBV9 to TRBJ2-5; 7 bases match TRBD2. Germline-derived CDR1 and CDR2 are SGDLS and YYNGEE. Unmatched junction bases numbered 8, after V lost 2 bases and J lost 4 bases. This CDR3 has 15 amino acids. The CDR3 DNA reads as TGTGCCAGCAGCGTTAGCGGAGCGGGGAGAGAGACCCAGTACTTC. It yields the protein CASSVSGAGRETQYF.

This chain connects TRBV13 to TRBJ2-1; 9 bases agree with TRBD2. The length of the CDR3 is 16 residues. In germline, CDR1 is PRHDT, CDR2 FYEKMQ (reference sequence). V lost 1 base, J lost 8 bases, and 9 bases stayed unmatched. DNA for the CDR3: TGTGCCAGCAGCTTAGAGGCGGGAGGGCCTTGGGATGAGCAGTTCTTC. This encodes CASSLEAGGPWDEQFF. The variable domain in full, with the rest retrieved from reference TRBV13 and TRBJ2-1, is AAGVIQSPRHLIKEKRETATLKCYPIPRHDTVYWYQQGPGQDPQFLISFYEKMQSDKGSIPDRFSAQQFSDYHSELNMSSLELGDSALYFCASSLEAGGPWDEQFFGPGTRLTVL.

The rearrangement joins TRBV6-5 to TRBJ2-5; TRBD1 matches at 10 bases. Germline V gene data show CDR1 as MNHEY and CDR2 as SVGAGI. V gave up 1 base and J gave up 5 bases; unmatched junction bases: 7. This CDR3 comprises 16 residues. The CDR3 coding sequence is TGTGCCAGCAGTTACTTGTTGACAGGGGGCGCGGAGACCCAGTACTTC. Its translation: CASSYLLTGGAETQYF.

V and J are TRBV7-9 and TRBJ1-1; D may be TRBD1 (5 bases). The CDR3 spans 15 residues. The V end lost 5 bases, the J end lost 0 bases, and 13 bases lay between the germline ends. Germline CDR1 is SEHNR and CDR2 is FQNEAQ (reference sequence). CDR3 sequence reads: CASSTRQWLNTEAFF. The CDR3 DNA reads TGTGCCAGCAGCACTCGACAGTGGTTGAACACTGAAGCTTTCTTT. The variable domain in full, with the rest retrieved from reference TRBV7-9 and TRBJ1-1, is DTGVSQNPRHKITKRGQNVTFRCDPISEHNRLYWYRQTLGQGPEFLTYFQNEAQLEKSRLLSDRFSAERPKGSFSTLEIQRTEQGDSAMYLCASSTRQWLNTEAFFGQGTRLTVV.

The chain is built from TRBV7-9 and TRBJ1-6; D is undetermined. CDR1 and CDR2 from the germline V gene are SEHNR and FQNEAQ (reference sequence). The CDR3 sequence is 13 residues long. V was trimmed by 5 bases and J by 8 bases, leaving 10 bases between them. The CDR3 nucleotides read TGTGCCAGCAGCCAAGAGCGTTATTCACCCCTCCACTTT. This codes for CASSQERYSPLHF.

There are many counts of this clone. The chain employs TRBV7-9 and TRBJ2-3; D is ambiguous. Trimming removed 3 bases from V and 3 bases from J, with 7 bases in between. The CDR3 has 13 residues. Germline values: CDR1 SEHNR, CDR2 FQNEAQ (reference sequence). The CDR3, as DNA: TGTGCCAGCAGCTTTCTCGTTACAGATACGCAGTATTTT. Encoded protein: CASSFLVTDTQYF.

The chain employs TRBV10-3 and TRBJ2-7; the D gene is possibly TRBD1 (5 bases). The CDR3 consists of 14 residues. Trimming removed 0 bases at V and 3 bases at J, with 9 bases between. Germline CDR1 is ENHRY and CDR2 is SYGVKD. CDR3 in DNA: TGTGCCATCAGTGAGTCGGTGGACATCTACGAGCAGTACTTC. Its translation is CAISESVDIYEQYF.

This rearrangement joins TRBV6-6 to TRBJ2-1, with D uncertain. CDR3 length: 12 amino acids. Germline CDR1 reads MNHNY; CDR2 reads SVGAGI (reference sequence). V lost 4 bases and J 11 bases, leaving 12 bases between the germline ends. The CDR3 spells CASSSGVEKQFF. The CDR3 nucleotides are TGTGCCAGCAGTTCCGGCGTGGAGAAGCAGTTCTTC.

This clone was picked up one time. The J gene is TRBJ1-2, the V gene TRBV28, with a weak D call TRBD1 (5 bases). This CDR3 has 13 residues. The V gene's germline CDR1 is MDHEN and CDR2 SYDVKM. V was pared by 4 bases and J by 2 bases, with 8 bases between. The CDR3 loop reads CASSWRGNYGYTF. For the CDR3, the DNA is TGTGCCAGCAGTTGGAGGGGCAACTATGGCTACACCTTC.

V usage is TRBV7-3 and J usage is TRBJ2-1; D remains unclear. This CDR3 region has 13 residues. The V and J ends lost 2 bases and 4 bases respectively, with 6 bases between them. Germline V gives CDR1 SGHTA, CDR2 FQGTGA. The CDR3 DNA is TGTGCCAGCAGCTTAGGCCTTTACAATGAGCAGTTCTTC. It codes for CASSLGLYNEQFF.

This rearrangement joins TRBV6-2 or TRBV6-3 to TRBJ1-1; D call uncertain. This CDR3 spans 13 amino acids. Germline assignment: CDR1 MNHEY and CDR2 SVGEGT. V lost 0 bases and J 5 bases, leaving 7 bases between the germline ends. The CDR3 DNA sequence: TGTGCCAGCAGTTACTCTCGAGGGACTGAAGCTTTCTTT. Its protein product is CASSYSRGTEAFF.

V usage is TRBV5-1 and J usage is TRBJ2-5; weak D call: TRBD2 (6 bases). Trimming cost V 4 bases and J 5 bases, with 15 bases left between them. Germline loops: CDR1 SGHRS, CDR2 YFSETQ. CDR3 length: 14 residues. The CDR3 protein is CASSLEGWQETQYF. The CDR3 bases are TGCGCCAGCAGCCTGGAGGGGTGGCAGGAGACCCAGTACTTC.

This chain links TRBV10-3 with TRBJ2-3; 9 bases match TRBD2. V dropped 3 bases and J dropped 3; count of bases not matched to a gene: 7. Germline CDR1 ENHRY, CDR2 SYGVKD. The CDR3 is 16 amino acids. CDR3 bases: TGTGCCATCAGTGATATCCTAAGCGGGGGGACAGATACGCAGTATTTT. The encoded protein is CAISDILSGGTDTQYF.

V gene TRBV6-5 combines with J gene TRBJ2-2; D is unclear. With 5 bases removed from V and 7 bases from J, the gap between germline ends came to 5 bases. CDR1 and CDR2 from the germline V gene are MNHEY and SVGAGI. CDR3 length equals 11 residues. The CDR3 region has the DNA TGTGCCAGCAGTCCGGGCGGGGAGCTGTTTTTT. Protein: CASSPGGELFF.

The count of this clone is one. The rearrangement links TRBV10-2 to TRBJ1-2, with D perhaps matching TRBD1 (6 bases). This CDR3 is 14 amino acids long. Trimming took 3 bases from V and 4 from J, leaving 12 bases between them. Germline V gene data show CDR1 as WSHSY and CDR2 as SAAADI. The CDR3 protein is CASSDPGEIYGYTF. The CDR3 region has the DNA TGCGCCAGCAGTGACCCAGGGGAGATCTATGGCTACACCTTC.

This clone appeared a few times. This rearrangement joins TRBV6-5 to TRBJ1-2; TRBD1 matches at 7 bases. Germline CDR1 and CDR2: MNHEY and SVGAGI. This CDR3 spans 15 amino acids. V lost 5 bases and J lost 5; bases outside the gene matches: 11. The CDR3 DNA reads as TGTGCCAGCAGTCACCGAGAGGGGGCTGGGTATGGCTACACCTTC. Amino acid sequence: CASSHREGAGYGYTF.

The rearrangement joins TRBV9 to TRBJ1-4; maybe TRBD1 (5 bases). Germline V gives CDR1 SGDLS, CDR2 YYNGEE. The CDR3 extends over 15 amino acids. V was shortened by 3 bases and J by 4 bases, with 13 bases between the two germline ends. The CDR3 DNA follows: TGTGCCAGCAGCGCGGCCGACAGTCGTAATGAAAAACTGTTTTTT. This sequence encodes CASSAADSRNEKLFF.

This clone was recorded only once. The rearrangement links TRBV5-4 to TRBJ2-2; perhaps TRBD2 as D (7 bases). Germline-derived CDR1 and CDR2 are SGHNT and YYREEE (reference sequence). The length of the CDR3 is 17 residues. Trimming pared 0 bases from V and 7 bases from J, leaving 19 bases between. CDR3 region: CASSLALGGGARGELFF. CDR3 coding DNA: TGTGCCAGCAGCTTGGCCCTGGGCGGGGGCGCCCGCGGGGAGCTGTTTTTT.

CDR3 in DNA: TGCGCCAGCAGCTTGGGGGGGACAGGGCCGGGTAGGGAGAACACTGAAGCTTTCTTT. Protein sequence: CASSLGGTGPGRENTEAFF. This chain joins TRBV5-1 and TRBJ1-1; the match to TRBD1 covers 9 bases. The CDR3 is 19 residues long. Germline assignment: CDR1 SGHRS and CDR2 YFSETQ. V gave up 0 bases and J gave up 1 base; unmatched junction bases: 13.

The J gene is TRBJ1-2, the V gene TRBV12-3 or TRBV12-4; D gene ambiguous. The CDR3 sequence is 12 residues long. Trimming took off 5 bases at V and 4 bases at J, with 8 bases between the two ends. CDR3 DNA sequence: TGTGCCAGCAGTGTCCAGATCTATGGCTACACCTTC. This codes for CASSVQIYGYTF.

In DNA, the CDR3 is TGTGCCAGCAGTTACTCGAGCGAGACCCAGTACTTC. This gives the protein CASSYSSETQYF. The chain uses TRBV6-5 and TRBJ2-5; D gene ambiguous. With 0 bases removed from V and 5 bases from J, the gap between germline ends came to 4 bases. Germline loops: CDR1 MNHEY, CDR2 SVGAGI. The length of the CDR3 is 12 residues.